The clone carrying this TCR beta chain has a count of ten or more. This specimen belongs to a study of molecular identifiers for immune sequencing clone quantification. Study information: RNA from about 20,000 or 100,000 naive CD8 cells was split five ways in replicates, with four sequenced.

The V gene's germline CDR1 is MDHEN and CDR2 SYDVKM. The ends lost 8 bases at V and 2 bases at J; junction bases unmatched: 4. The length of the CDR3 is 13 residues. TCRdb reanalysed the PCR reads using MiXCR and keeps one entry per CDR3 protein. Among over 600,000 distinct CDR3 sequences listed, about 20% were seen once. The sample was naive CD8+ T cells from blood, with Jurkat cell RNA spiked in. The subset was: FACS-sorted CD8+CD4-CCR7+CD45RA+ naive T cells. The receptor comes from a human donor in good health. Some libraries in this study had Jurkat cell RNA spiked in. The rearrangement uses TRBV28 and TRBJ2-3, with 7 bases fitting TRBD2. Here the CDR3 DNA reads TGTGCCAGCGGGGGGGACCCCACAGATACGCAGTATTTT. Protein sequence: CASGGDPTDTQYF.